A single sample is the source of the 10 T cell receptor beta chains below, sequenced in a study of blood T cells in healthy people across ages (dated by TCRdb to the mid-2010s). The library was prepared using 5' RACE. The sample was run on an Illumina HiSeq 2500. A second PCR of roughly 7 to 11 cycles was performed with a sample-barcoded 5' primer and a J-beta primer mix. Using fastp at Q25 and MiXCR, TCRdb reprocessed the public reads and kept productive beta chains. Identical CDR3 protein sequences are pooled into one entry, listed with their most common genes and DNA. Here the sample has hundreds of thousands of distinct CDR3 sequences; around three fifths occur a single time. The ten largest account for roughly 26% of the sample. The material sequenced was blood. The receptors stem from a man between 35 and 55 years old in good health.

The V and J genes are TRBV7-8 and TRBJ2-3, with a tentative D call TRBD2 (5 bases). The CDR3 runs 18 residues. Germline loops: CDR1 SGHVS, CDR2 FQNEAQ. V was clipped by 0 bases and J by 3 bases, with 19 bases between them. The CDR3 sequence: CASSLARMREKGTDTQYF. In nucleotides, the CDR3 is TGTGCCAGCAGCTTAGCGAGGATGAGGGAGAAAGGGACAGATACGCAGTATTTT.

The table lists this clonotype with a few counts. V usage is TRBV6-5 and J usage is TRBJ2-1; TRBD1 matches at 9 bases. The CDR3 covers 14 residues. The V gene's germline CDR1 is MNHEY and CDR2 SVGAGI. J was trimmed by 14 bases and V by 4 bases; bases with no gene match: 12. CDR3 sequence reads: CASSLTLDRGSEFF. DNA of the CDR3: TGTGCCAGCAGTTTAACCTTGGACAGGGGTAGCGAGTTCTTC.

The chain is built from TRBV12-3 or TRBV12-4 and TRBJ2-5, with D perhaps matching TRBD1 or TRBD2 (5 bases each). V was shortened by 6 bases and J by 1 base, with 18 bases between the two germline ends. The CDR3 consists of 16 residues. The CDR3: CASSRRIRDGQETQYF. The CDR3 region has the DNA TGTGCCAGCAGCCGTAGGATACGGGACGGCCAAGAGACCCAGTACTTC.

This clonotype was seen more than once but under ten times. DNA of the CDR3: TGTGCCAGCGGCGGGAGCTCAAACGAGCAGTACTTC. Its translation is CASGGSSNEQYF. This rearrangement joins TRBV7-6 to TRBJ2-7; 7 bases are a match to TRBD2. CDR1 and CDR2 (germline): SGHVS, FNYEAQ. There are 12 residues in the CDR3. V dropped 8 bases and J dropped 5; count of bases not matched to a gene: 6.

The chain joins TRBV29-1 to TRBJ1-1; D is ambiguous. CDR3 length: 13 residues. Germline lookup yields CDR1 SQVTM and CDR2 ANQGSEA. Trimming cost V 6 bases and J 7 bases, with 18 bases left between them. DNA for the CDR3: TGCAGCGTCTGCCGGGTCTTTAGCCTTGAAGCTTTCTTT. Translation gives CSVCRVFSLEAFF.

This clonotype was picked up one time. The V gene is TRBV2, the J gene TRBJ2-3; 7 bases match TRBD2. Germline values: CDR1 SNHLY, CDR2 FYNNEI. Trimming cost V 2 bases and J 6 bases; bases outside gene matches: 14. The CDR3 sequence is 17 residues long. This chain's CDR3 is CASSEILGLKATDTQYF. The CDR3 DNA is TGTGCCAGCAGTGAAATCCTGGGACTAAAGGCGACGGATACGCAGTATTTT.

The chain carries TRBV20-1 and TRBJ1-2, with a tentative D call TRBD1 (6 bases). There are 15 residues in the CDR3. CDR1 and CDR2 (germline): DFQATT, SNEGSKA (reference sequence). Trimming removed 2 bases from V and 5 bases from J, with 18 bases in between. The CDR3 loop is CSARRRGHISYGYTF. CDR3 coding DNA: TGCAGTGCTAGACGCAGGGGCCACATATCGTATGGCTACACCTTC.

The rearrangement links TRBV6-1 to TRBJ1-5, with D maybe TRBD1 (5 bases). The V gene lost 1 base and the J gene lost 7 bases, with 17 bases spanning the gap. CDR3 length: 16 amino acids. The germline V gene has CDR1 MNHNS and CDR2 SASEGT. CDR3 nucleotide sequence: TGTGCCAGCAGTGAAGGACAGTACCCCGGCCTGCAGCCCCAGCATTTT. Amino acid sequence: CASSEGQYPGLQPQHF.

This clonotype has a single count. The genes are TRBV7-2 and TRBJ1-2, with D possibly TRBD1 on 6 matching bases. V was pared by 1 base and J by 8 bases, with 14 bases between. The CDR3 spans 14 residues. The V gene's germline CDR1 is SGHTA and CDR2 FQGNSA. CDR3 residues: CASSLVGGAVGYTF. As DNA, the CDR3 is TGTGCCAGCAGCTTAGTGGGGGGCGCAGTGGGCTACACCTTC.

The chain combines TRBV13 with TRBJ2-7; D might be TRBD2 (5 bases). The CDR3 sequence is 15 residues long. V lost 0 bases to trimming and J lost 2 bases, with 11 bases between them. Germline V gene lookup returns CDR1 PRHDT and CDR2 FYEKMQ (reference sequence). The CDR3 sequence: CASSLGGIATYEQYF. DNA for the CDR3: TGTGCCAGCAGCTTAGGGGGGATAGCGACCTACGAGCAGTACTTC.